This T cell receptor (beta chain) was identified in a study of blood T cell repertoires in COVID-19. Study overall: Sites across the United States, Italy and Spain contributed samples from acute and convalescent COVID-19. Nucleic acid was either cDNA or gDNA, and it came from T cells, B-cell-depleted T cells, or PBMCs.

There are 17 residues in the CDR3. V lost 4 bases, J lost 3 bases, and 8 bases stayed unmatched. CDR1 and CDR2 (germline): SGDLS, YYNGEE. Authors' processing steps: Reference gene primer amplification gave estimated nucleated cell counts. Assay: immunoSEQ multiplex PCR; the TCRdb copy retains only in-frame clones and omits some. V and J calls and clone size come straight from that table; D and trimming were deduced from the DNA. The sample consists of 150,000 to 160,000 clones, approximately 85% of them appearing once. Patients from Seattle were sampled longitudinally, starting during active infection.

Sequencing was performed on peripheral blood. The V and J genes are TRBV9 and TRBJ1-6; TRBD1 aligns across 9 bases. The TCR was taken from a man aged 55-75 years with COVID-19, enrolled during active disease. CDR3 residues: CASSPRTGAVYNSPLHF. DNA of the CDR3: TGTGCCAGCAGCCCCCGGACAGGGGCTGTCTATAATTCACCCCTCCACTTT.